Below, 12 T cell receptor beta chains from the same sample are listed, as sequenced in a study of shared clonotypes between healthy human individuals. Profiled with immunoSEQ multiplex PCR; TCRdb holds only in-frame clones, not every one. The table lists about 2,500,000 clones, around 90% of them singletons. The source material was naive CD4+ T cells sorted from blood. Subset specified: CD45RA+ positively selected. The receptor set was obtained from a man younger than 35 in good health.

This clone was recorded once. The CDR3 nucleotides read TGCGCCAGCAGCTTGAATTCCGGGGGAAGTGGGCGGACAGGGACCACCGGGGAGCTGTTTTTT. Its protein product is CASSLNSGGSGRTGTTGELFF. The chain carries TRBV5-1 and TRBJ2-2; 8 bases are shared with TRBD1. The V gene end was trimmed by 1 base and the J gene end by 4 bases; junction bases not matched to a gene: 21. Germline V gene lookup returns CDR1 SGHRS and CDR2 YFSETQ. The CDR3 length is 21 residues.

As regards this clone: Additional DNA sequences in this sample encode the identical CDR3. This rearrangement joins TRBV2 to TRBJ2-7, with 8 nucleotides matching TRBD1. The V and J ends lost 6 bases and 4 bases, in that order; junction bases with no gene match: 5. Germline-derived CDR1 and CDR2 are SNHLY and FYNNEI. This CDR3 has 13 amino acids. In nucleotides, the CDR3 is TGTGCCAGCAGCGGACAGGGCGTGTACGAGCAGTACTTC. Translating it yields CASSGQGVYEQYF.

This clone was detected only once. CDR3 sequence: CASSFSSRGTNEKLFF. CDR3 DNA sequence: TGCGCCAGCAGCTTTAGCAGCCGGGGAACTAATGAAAAACTGTTTTTT. The chain joins TRBV5-1 to TRBJ1-4; D gene ambiguous. This CDR3 has 16 amino acids. V was shortened by 2 bases and J by 1 base, with 12 bases between the two germline ends. The V gene's germline CDR1 is SGHRS and CDR2 YFSETQ.

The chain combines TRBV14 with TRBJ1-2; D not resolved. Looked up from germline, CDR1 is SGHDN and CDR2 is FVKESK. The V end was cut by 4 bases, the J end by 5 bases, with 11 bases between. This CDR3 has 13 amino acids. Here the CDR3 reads CASSPAGTYGYTF. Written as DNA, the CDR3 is TGTGCCAGCAGCCCGGCTGGCACTTATGGCTACACCTTC.

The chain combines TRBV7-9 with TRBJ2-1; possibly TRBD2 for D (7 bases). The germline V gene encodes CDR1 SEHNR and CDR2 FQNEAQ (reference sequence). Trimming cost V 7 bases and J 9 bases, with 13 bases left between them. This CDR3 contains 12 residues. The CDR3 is CASNSGGPEQFF. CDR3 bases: TGTGCCAGCAACTCGGGGGGCCCTGAGCAGTTCTTC.

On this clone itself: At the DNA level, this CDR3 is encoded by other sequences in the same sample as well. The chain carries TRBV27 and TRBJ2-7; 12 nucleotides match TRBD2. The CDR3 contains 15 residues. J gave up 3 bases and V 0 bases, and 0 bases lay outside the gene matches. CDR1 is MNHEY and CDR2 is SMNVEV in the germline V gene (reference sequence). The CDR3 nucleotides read TGTGCCAGCAGTTTATCGACTAGCGGGAGCTACGAGCAGTACTTC. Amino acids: CASSLSTSGSYEQYF.

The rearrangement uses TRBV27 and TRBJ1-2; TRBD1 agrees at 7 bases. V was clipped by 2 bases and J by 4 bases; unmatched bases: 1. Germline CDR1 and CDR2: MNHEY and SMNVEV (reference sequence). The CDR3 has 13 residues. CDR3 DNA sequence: TGTGCCAGCAGTTTAAGGGACAGCTATGGCTACACCTTC. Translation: CASSLRDSYGYTF.

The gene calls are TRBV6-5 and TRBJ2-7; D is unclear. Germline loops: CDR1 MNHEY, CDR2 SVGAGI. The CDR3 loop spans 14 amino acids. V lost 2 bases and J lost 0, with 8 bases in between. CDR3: CASSYDPYSYEQYF. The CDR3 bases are TGTGCCAGCAGTTACGACCCATACTCCTACGAGCAGTACTTC.

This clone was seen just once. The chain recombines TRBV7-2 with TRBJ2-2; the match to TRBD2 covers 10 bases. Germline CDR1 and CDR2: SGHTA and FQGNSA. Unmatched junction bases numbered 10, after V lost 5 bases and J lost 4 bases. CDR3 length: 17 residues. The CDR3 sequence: CASSTVAGGRVTGELFF. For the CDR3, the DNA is TGTGCCAGCAGCACGGTAGCGGGAGGTCGGGTCACCGGGGAGCTGTTTTTT.

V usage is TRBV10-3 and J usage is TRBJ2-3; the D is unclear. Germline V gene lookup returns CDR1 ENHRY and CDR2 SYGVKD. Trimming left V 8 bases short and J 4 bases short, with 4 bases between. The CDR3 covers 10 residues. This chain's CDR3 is CAIGPDTQYF. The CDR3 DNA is TGTGCCATCGGTCCAGATACGCAGTATTTT.

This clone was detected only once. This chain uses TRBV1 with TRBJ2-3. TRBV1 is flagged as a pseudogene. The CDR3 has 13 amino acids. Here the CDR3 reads CTSSQGWVDTQYF. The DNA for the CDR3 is TGCACCAGCAGCCAAGGATGGGTAGATACGCAGTATTTT.

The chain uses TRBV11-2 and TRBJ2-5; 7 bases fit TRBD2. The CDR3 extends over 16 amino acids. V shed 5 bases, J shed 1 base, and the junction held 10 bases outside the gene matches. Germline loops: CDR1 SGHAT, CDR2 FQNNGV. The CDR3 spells CASSLRLGGSQETQYF. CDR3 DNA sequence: TGTGCCAGCAGCCTGCGGTTGGGGGGGAGCCAAGAGACCCAGTACTTC.